This paragraph covers one T cell receptor beta chain sequence. Its specificity is not known. The data are from a study of PD-1 blockade in classical Hodgkin lymphoma. Regarding the study as a whole: Some patients began nivolumab under 1 year after ASCT. These patients were excluded from later analyses. CD8+ TCR diversity did not rise significantly by C4D1, unlike CD4+.

Every patient experienced relapse after autologous stem cell transplantation, and brentuximab vedotin exposure varied. Relapsed/refractory classical Hodgkin lymphoma patients had complete, partial or progressive responses. Libraries were prepared by immunoSEQ multiplex PCR; TCRdb keeps only in-frame clonotypes and omits some of them. There are about 11,000 clones in the sample; 75% to 80% occur only once, and about 25% lies in the top ten. The CDR3 loop spans 16 amino acids. Trimming took 1 base from V and 4 from J, leaving 13 bases between them. Germline V lookup: CDR1 SGHAT, CDR2 FQNNGV. The receptor comes from a human donor with classical Hodgkin lymphoma. The chain recombines TRBV11-2 with TRBJ2-2, with D hard to call. The sequenced sample was peripheral blood mononuclear cells (PBMCs), obtained at baseline. CDR3 nucleotides: TGTGCCAGCAGCTTAGTACCTGCTCCGGGCACCGGGGAGCTGTTTTTT. This translates into CASSLVPAPGTGELFF.